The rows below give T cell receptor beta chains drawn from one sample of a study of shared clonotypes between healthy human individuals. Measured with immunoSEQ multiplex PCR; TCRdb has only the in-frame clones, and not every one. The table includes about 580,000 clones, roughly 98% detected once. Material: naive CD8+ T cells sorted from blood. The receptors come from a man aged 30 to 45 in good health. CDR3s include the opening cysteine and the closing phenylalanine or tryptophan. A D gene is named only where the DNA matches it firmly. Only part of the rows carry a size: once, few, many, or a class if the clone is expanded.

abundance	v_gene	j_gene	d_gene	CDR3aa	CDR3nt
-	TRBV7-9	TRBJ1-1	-	CASSLSGLNAEAFF	TGTGCCAGCAGCTTATCCGGCCTCAACGCTGAAGCTTTCTTT
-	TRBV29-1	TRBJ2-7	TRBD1	CSVEDRRYEQYF	TGCAGCGTAGAGGACAGGAGGTACGAGCAGTACTTC
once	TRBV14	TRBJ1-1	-	CASSPKFLSLGTEAFF	TGTGCCAGCAGCCCGAAATTCCTCTCACTTGGGACTGAAGCTTTCTTT
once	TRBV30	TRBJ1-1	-	CAWRAGGAVTEAFF	TGTGCCTGGAGAGCGGGGGGGGCGGTCACTGAAGCTTTCTTT
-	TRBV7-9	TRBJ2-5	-	CASSGGSQETQYF	TGTGCCAGCAGCGGAGGGTCCCAAGAGACCCAGTACTTC
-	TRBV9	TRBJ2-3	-	CASSGPGRSTDTQYF	TGTGCCAGCAGCGGTCCTGGCAGATCAACAGATACGCAGTATTTT
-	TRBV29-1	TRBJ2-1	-	CSVGENFLALEQFF	TGCAGCGTTGGGGAAAACTTCCTAGCGCTTGAGCAGTTCTTC
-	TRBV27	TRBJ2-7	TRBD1	CASSLLRQGVYEQYF	TGTGCCAGCAGTTTGTTGCGGCAGGGGGTCTACGAGCAGTACTTC
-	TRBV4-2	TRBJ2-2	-	CASSQDPKASLSGELFF	TGTGCCAGCAGCCAAGATCCCAAAGCGAGTCTGTCCGGGGAGCTGTTTTTT
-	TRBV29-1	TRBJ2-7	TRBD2	CSVTLAGGYEQYF	TGCAGCGTTACACTAGCGGGAGGGTACGAGCAGTACTTC
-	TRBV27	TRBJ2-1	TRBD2	CASSLGGARTASYNEQFF	TGTGCCAGCAGTTTGGGAGGGGCCAGGACTGCCTCCTACAATGAGCAGTTCTTC
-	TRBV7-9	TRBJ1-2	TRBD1	CASSRGQDGYTF	TGTGCCAGCAGCCGAGGACAGGACGGCTACACCTTC
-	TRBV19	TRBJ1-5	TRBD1	CASSIPTRDRGWHF	TGTGCCAGTAGTATCCCCACTCGGGACAGGGGATGGCATTTT
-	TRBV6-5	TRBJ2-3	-	CASSYSFTDTQYF	TGTGCCAGCAGTTACTCGTTTACAGATACGCAGTATTTT
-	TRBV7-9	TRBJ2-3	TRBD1	CASSFDRGVDTQYF	TGTGCCAGCAGCTTCGACAGGGGCGTGGATACGCAGTATTTT
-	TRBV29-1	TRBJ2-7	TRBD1	CSVEDPGQGSYEQYF	TGCAGCGTTGAAGACCCGGGACAGGGCTCCTACGAGCAGTACTTC
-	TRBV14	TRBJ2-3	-	CASSLQGTYTDTQYF	TGTGCCAGCAGCCTACAGGGGACTTACACAGATACGCAGTATTTT
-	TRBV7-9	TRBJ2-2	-	CASSLNWNTGELFF	TGTGCCAGCAGCTTAAATTGGAACACCGGGGAGCTGTTTTTT